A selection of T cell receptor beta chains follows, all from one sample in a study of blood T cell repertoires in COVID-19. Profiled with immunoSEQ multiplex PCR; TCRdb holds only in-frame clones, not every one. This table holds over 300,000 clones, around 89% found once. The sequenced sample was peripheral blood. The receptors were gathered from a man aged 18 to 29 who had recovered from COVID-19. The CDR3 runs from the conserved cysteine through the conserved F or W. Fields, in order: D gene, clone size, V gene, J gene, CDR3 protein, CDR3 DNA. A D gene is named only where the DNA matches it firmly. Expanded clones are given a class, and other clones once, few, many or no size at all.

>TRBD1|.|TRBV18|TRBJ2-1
CASSPPTGIYNEQFF
TGTGCCAGCTCACCACCGACAGGGATCTACAATGAGCAGTTCTTC
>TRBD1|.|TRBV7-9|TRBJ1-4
CASSSGQAINEKLFF
TGTGCCAGCAGCTCGGGACAGGCGATTAATGAAAAACTGTTTTTT
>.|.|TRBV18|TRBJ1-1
CASSPPGALNTEAFF
TGTGCCAGCTCACCACCTGGGGCCCTGAACACTGAAGCTTTCTTT
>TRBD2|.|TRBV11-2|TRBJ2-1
CASSLALAGGFNEQFF
TGTGCCAGCAGCTTAGCCCTAGCGGGAGGTTTCAATGAGCAGTTCTTC
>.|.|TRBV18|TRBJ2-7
CASSPGSSYEQYF
TGTGCCAGCTCACCAGGTAGCAGCTACGAGCAGTACTTC
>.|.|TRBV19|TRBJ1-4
CASRRGTTNEKLFF
TGTGCCAGTCGGAGAGGGACAACTAATGAAAAACTGTTTTTT
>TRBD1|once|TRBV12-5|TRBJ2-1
CASPNPPGQGDNEQFF
TGTGCTAGCCCCAATCCGCCGGGACAGGGGGACAATGAGCAGTTCTTC
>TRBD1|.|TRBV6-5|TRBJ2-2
CASSPYTGATGELFF
TGTGCCAGCAGTCCCTACACAGGGGCGACCGGGGAGCTGTTTTTT
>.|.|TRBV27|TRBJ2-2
CASSLGLGELFF
TGTGCCAGCAGTTTAGGGCTTGGGGAGCTGTTTTTT
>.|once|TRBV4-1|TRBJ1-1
CASSQGQDRWTEAFF
TGCGCCAGCAGCCAAGGACAGGATCGATGGACTGAAGCTTTCTTT
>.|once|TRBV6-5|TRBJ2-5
CASSGQAGETQYF
TGTGCCAGCAGCGGACAGGCGGGGGAGACCCAGTACTTC
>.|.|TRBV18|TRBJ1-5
CASSLMDSHNQPQHF
TGTGCCAGCTCACTAATGGACAGTCACAATCAGCCCCAGCATTTT
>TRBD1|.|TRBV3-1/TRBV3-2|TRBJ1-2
CASSQGGGQGYGYTF
TGTGCCAGCAGCCAGGGAGGGGGACAGGGCTATGGCTACACCTTC